This T cell receptor beta chain was recorded in a study of T cell responses to AZD1222 COVID-19 vaccine. TCRdb's table, derived via immunoSEQ multiplex PCR, lists solely in-frame clones and lacks some. The profile shows about 97,000 clones, approximately 89% of them singletons. The CDR3 runs 18 residues. Trimming removed 4 bases at V and 4 bases at J, with 22 bases between. The germline V gene encodes CDR1 LGHNT and CDR2 FRNRAP. This specimen consisted of peripheral blood, obtained 28 days after the second AZD1222 dose. This clonotype originated in an adult who received the AZD1222 COVID-19 vaccine. V usage is TRBV12-5 and J usage is TRBJ2-2; D remains ambiguous. CDR3 loop: CASGSRSNREYGTGELFF. In DNA, the CDR3 is TGTGCTAGTGGTTCCCGTTCGAACCGAGAATATGGCACCGGGGAGCTGTTTTTT.